These T cell receptor beta chains were read from a single sample in a study of cytomegalovirus exposure and HLA in healthy donors. Assay: immunoSEQ multiplex PCR; the TCRdb copy retains only in-frame clones and omits some. The sample contains some 180,000 clones, over 70% of which appear only once. Source material: PBMCs. Receptor source: a man between 18 and 35 years old in good health and CMV-seronegative. CDR3s include the opening cysteine and the closing phenylalanine or tryptophan. A D gene is named only where the DNA matches it firmly. Expanded clones are given a class, and other clones once, few, many or no size at all.

J: TRBJ2-7
V: TRBV25-1
size: .
D: TRBD1
DNA: TGTGCCAGCAGTGAACTCCAAGGACAGGGTAAAGTGTACGAGCAGTACTTC
CDR3: CASSELQGQGKVYEQYF

J: TRBJ2-7
V: TRBV5-1
size: .
D: .
DNA: TGCGCCAGCAGCCCAACAGGGATGGGACCCTACGAGCAGTACTTC
CDR3: CASSPTGMGPYEQYF

J: TRBJ1-2
V: TRBV19
size: few
D: TRBD1
DNA: TGTGCCAGTAGTAGGAGACAGGGGGCGCGTGACTATGGCTACACCTTC
CDR3: CASSRRQGARDYGYTF

J: TRBJ2-7
V: TRBV29-1
size: .
D: TRBD2
DNA: TGCAGCGTTGAAGAGCGGGAGGGCTCCTACGAGCAGTACTTC
CDR3: CSVEEREGSYEQYF

J: TRBJ2-7
V: TRBV4-3
size: .
D: .
DNA: TGCGCCAGCAGCAGCCGGGACTGGCCCTACGAGCAGTACTTC
CDR3: CASSSRDWPYEQYF

J: TRBJ1-4
V: TRBV7-6
size: once
D: .
DNA: TGTGCCAGCAGCCTGACGCCGGATACAGTGGGTTATGAAAAACTGTTTTTT
CDR3: CASSLTPDTVGYEKLFF

J: TRBJ1-2
V: TRBV4-3
size: .
D: .
DNA: TGCGCCAGCAGCCATCCCGACAGATTTGGCTACACCTTC
CDR3: CASSHPDRFGYTF

J: TRBJ2-5
V: TRBV30
size: .
D: .
DNA: TGTGCCTGGAGTGTTTTGAGACTAGGACAAGAGACCCAGTACTTC
CDR3: CAWSVLRLGQETQYF

J: TRBJ2-2
V: TRBV7-9
size: .
D: .
DNA: TGTTCCAGCAGCTTAGATTTGACAGGCAACACCGGGGAGCTGTTTTTT
CDR3: CSSSLDLTGNTGELFF

J: TRBJ2-3
V: TRBV19
size: .
D: TRBD1
DNA: TGTGCCAGTAATACAGGGACAGGGCACACAGATACGCAGTATTTT
CDR3: CASNTGTGHTDTQYF

J: TRBJ1-5
V: TRBV6-5
size: .
D: .
DNA: TGTGCCAGCAGTTTTAAGGACTTAATTAGCAATCAGCCCCAGCATTTT
CDR3: CASSFKDLISNQPQHF

J: TRBJ1-5
V: TRBV27
size: .
D: TRBD1
DNA: TGTGCCAGCAGCGCACAGGGGCGGGGGGGCAATCAGCCCCAGCATTTT
CDR3: CASSAQGRGGNQPQHF

J: TRBJ2-7
V: TRBV5-6
size: .
D: .
DNA: TGTGCCAGCAGCTTGGTCCACAGAACCCTCTACGAGCAGTACTTC
CDR3: CASSLVHRTLYEQYF

J: TRBJ1-1
V: TRBV10-3
size: .
D: .
DNA: TGTGCCATCAGTGAAATTGGACAGAAAGCTTTCTTT
CDR3: CAISEIGQKAFF

J: TRBJ1-4
V: TRBV27
size: .
D: TRBD1
DNA: TGTGCCAGCAGTTTATACAGGGGTCTAAATGAAAAACTGTTTTTT
CDR3: CASSLYRGLNEKLFF